This T cell receptor (beta chain) was profiled in a study of blood T cell repertoires in COVID-19. The wider study: Whether acute or convalescent, the COVID-19 samples came from the United States, Italy and Spain.

J lost 2 bases, V lost 3 bases, and 4 bases had no gene match. This CDR3 is 14 amino acids long. CDR1 and CDR2 (germline): SGHTA, FQGNSA. Assay used: immunoSEQ multiplex PCR; TCRdb lists only in-frame clones, some missing. The data contain hundreds of thousands of clones, approximately 80% of them seen just once; the ten biggest clones take up about 7%. Enrollees, about 18 to 95 years old, lived in 24 US areas. The receptor's source is a woman aged 40 to 50 with acute COVID-19. Sequencing was performed on PBMCs or T cells enriched from blood (not recorded which). This chain links TRBV7-2 with TRBJ2-7, with 7 bases aligning to TRBD2. The CDR3 region has the DNA TGTGCCAGCAGCTTCAGGGACTACACCTACGAGCAGTACTTC. This gives the protein CASSFRDYTYEQYF.